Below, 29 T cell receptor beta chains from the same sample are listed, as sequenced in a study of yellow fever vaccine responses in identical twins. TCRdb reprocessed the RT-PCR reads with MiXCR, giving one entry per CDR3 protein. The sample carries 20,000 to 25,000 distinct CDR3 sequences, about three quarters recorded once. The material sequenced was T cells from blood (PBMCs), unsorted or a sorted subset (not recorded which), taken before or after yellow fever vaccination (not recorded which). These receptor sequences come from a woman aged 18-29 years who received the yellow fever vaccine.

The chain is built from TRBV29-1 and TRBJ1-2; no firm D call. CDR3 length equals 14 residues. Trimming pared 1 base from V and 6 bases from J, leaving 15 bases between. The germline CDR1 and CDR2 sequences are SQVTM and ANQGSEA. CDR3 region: CSVEVLQLAHGYTF. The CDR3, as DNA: TGCAGCGTTGAAGTGCTACAGCTGGCCCATGGCTACACCTTC.

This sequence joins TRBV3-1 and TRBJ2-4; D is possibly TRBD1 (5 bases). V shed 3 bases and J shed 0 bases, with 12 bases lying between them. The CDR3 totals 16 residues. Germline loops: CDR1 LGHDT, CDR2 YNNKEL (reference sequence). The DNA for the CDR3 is TGTGCCAGCAGCCATGGGGCGGCCTCAGCCAAAAACATTCAGTACTTC. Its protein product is CASSHGAASAKNIQYF.

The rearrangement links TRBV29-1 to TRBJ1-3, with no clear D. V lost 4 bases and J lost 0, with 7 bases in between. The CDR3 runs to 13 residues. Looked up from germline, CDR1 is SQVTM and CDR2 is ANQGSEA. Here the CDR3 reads CSVAADSGNTIYF. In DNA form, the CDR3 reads TGCAGCGTTGCGGCAGACTCTGGAAACACCATATATTTT.

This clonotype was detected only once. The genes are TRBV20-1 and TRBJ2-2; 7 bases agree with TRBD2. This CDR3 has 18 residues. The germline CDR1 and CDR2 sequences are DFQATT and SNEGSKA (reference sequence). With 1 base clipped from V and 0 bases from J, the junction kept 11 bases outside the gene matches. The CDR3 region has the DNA TGCAGTGCTAGAGTTTCGCCCAACCTAGCGGCGAACACCGGGGAGCTGTTTTTT. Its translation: CSARVSPNLAANTGELFF.

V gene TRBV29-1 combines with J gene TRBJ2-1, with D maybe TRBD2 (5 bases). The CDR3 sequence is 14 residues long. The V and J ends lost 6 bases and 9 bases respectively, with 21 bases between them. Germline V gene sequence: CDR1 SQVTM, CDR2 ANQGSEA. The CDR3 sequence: CSVQPAGKGGEQFF. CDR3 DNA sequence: TGCAGCGTGCAACCTGCGGGTAAGGGCGGTGAGCAGTTCTTC.

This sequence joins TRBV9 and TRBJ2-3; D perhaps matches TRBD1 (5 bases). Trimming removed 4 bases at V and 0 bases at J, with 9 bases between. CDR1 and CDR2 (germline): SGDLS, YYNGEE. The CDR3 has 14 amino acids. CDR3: CASSTRQSTDTQYF. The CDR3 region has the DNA TGTGCCAGCAGCACACGACAGAGCACAGATACGCAGTATTTT.

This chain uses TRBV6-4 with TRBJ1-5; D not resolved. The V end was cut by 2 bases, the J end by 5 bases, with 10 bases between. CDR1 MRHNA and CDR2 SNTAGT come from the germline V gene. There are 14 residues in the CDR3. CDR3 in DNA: TGTGCCAGCAGTGACGGGCGGCCGGATCAGCCCCAGCATTTT. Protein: CASSDGRPDQPQHF.

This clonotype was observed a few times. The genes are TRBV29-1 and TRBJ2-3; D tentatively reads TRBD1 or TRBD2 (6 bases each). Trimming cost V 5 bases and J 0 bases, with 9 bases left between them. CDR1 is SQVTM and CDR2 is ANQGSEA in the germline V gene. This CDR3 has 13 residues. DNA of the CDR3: TGCAGCGTTAGGGGGGCTAGCACAGATACGCAGTATTTT. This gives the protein CSVRGASTDTQYF.

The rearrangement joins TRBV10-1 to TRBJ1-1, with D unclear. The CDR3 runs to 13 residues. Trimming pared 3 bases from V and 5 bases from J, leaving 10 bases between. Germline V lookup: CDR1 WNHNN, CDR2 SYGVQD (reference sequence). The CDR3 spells CASSDSLGTEAFF. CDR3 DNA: TGCGCCAGCAGTGACAGCCTGGGGACTGAAGCTTTCTTT.

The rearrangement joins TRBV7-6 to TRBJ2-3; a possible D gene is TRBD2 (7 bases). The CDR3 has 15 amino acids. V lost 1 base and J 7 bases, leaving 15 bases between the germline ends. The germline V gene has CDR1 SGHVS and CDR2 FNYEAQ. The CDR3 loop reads CASSLEGGPRNTQYF. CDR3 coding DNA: TGTGCCAGCAGCTTAGAGGGGGGGCCAAGAAATACGCAGTATTTT.

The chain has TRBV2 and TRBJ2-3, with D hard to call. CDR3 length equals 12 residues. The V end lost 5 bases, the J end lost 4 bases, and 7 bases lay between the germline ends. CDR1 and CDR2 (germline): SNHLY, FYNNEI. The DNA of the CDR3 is TGTGCCAGCAGTCCTAACCCAGATACGCAGTATTTT. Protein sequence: CASSPNPDTQYF.

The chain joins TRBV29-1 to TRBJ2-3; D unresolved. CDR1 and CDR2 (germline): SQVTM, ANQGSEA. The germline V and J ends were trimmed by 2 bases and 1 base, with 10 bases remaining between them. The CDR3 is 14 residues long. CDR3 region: CSVEWLVGTDTQYF. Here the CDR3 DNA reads TGCAGCGTTGAATGGCTAGTCGGCACAGATACGCAGTATTTT.

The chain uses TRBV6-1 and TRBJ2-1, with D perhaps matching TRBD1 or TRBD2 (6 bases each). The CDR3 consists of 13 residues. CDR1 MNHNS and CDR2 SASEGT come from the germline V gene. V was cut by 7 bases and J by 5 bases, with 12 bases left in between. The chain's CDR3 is CASIRGDNNEQFF. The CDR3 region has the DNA TGTGCCAGCATTAGGGGGGACAACAATGAGCAGTTCTTC.

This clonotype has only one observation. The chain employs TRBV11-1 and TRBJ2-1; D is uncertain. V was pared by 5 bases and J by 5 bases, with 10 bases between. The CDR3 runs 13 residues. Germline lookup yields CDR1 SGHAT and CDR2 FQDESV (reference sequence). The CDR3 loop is CASSPDQDNEQFF. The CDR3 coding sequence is TGTGCCAGCAGCCCGGACCAGGACAATGAGCAGTTCTTC.

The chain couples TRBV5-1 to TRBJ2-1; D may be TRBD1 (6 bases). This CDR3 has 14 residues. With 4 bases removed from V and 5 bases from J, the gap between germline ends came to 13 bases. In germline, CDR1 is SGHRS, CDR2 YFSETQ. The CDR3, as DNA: TGCGCCAGCAGCACTCACACAGGGAACAATGAGCAGTTCTTC. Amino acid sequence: CASSTHTGNNEQFF.

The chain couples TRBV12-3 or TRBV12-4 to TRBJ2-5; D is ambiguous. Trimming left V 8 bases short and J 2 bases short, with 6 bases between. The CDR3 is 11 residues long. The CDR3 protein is CASARQETQYF. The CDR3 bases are TGTGCCAGCGCGCGGCAAGAGACCCAGTACTTC.

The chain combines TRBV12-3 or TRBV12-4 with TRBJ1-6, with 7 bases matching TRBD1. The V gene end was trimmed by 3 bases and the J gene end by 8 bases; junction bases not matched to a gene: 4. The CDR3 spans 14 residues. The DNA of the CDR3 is TGTGCCAGCAGTTTCATAGGGGGCGATTCACCCCTCCACTTT. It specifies CASSFIGGDSPLHF.

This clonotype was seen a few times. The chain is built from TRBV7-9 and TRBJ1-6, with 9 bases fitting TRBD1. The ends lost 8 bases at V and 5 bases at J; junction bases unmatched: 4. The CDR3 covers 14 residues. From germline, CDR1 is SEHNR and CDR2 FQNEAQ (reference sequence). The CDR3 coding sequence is TGTGCCAGCCTGACAGGGGGTGATAATTCACCCCTCCACTTT. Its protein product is CASLTGGDNSPLHF.

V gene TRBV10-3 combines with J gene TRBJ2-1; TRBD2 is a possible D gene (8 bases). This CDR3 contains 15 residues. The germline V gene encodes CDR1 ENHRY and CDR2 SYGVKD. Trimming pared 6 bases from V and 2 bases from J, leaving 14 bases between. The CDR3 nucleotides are TGTGCCATCAGGCGGGGGGACAGCCCCTACAATGAGCAGTTCTTC. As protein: CAIRRGDSPYNEQFF.

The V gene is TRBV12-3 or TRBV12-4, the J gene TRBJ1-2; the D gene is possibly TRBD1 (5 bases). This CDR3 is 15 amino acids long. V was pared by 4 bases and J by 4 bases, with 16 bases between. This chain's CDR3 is CASSSLPTESYGYTF. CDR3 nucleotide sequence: TGTGCCAGCAGTTCACTTCCGACAGAGAGCTATGGCTACACCTTC.

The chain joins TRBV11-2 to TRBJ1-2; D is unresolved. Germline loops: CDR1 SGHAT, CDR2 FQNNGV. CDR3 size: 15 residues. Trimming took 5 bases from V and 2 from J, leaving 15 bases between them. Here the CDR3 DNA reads TGTGCCAGCAGCCCTAGGGCACACACAAACTATGGCTACACCTTC. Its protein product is CASSPRAHTNYGYTF.

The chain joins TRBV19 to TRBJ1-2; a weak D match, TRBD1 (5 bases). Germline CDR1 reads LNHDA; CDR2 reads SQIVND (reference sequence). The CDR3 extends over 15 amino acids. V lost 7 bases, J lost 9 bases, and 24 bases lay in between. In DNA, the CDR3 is TGTGCCAGTACCACGCAATCCCTGGTGAGGGGCAGCTACACCTTC. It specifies CASTTQSLVRGSYTF. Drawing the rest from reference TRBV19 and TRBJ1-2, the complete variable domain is DGGITQSPKYLFRKEGQNVTLSCEQNLNHDAMYWYRQDPGQGLRLIYYSQIVNDFQKGDIAEGYSVSREKKESFPLTVTSAQKNPTAFYLCASTTQSLVRGSYTFGSGTRLTVV.

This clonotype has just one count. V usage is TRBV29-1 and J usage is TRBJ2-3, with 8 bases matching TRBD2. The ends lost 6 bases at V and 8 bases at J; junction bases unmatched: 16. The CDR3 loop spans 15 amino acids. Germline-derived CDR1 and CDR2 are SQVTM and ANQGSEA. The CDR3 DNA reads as TGCAGCGTCGATGAAATAGCGGGGCTTTATGGTACGCAGTATTTT. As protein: CSVDEIAGLYGTQYF.

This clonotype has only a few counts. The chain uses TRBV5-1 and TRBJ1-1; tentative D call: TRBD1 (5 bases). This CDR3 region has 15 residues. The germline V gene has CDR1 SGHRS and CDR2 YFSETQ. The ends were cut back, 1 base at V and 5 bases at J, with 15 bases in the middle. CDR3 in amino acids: CASSLFVGRGTEAFF. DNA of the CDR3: TGCGCCAGCAGCTTGTTTGTGGGGCGTGGAACTGAAGCTTTCTTT.

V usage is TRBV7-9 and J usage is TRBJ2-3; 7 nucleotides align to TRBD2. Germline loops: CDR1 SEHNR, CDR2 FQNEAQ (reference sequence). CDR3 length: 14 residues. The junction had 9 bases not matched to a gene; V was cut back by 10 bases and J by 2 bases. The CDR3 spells CATRLAISTDTQYF. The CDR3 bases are TGTGCCACACGACTAGCCATATCCACAGATACGCAGTATTTT.

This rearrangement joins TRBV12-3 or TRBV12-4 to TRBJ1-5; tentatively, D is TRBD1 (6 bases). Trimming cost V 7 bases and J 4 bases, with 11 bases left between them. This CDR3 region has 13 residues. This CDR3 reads CASKGGGNQPQHF. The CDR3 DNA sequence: TGTGCCAGCAAGGGAGGGGGGAATCAGCCCCAGCATTTT.

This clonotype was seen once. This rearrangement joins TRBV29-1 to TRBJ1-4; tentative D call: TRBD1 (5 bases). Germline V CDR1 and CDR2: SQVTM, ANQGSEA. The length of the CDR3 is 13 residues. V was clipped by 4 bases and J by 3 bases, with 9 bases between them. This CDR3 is CSVGTRANEKLFF. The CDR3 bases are TGCAGCGTTGGGACCAGGGCTAATGAAAAACTGTTTTTT.

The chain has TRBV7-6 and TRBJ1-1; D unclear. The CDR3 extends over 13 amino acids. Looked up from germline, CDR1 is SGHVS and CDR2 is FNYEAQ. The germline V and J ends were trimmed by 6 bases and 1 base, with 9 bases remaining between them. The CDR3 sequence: CASSASQNTEAFF. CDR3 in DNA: TGTGCCAGCAGTGCTTCACAGAACACTGAAGCTTTCTTT.

This CDR3 reads CASSQQGYEQYF. As DNA, the CDR3 is TGTGCCAGCAGTCAACAGGGCTACGAGCAGTACTTC. This sequence joins TRBV2 and TRBJ2-7; tentative D call: TRBD1 (6 bases). Per germline, CDR1 SNHLY and CDR2 FYNNEI. The germline V and J ends were trimmed by 5 bases and 3 bases, with 8 bases remaining between them. The CDR3 loop spans 12 amino acids.